This T cell receptor beta chain was identified in a study of beta chain features in type 1 diabetes. The study, taken as a whole, reports: Moderate but significant shortening of TCRB CDR3s was recorded in all four CD4+ subsets from Type 1 diabetes patients.

This clone was detected a few times. Its antigen is still unknown. Expressed TCRB transcripts got sequenced, as all isolated RNA was reverse transcribed. Produced via immunoSEQ multiplex PCR; TCRdb's table is partial and in-frame only. The sample shows about 340,000 clones, around 9.7% of them seen only once. Sequenced: central memory CD4+ T cells from blood. This clonotype was sampled from a man aged 30-40 years with type 1 diabetes.

The CDR3 bases are TGTGCCAGCTCACCAGACAGGGCGCGGAGCAATCAGCCCCAGCATTTT. Its protein is CASSPDRARSNQPQHF. The chain employs TRBV18 and TRBJ1-5, with 7 bases lining up with TRBD1. The length of the CDR3 is 16 residues. Germline V gene lookup returns CDR1 KGHSH and CDR2 LQKENI. V dropped 2 bases and J dropped 1; count of bases not matched to a gene: 5.